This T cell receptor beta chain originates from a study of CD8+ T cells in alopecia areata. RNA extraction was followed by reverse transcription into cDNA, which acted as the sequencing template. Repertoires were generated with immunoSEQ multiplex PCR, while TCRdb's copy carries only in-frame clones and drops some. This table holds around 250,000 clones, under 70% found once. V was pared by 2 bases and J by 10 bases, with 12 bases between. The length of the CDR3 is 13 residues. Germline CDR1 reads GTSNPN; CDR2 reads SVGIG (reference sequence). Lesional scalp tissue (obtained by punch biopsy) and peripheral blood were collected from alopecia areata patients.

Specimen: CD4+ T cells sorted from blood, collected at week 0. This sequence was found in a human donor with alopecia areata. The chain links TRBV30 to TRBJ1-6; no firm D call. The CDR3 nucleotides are TGTGCCTGGAGTATGACCCCGGAGTCACCCCTCCACTTT. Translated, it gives CAWSMTPESPLHF. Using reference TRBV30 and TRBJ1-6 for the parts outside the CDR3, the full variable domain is SQTIHQWPATLVQPVGSPLSLECTVEGTSNPNLYWYRQAAGRGLQLLFYSVGIGQISSEVPQNLSASRPQDRQFILSSKKLLLSDSGFYLCAWSMTPESPLHFGNGTRLTVT.